A single sample gave rise to the 24 T cell receptor beta chains below, sequenced in a study of blood T cell repertoires in COVID-19. Here immunoSEQ multiplex PCR was the method, and the copy in TCRdb shows in-frame clones only, minus some. The top ten clones hold approximately 16% of a sample with 150,000 to 200,000 clones, roughly three quarters of them seen once. The specimen sequenced was PBMCs or T cells enriched from blood (not recorded which). Receptors were obtained from a woman aged 45 to 65 with acute COVID-19.

The chain couples TRBV7-2 to TRBJ2-3, with D possibly being TRBD2 (5 bases). CDR3 length equals 15 residues. Trimming removed 1 base at V and 4 bases at J, with 12 bases between. CDR1 is SGHTA, CDR2 FQGNSA, per germline. CDR3 DNA: TGTGCCAGCAGCTTAGTGGCCGCGGGCCCAGATACGCAGTATTTT. Translated: CASSLVAAGPDTQYF. Using reference TRBV7-2 and TRBJ2-3 for the parts outside the CDR3, the full variable domain is GAGVSQSPSNKVTEKGKDVELRCDPISGHTALYWYRQSLGQGLEFLIYFQGNSAPDKSGLPSDRFSAERTGGSVSTLTIQRTQQEDSAVYLCASSLVAAGPDTQYFGPGTRLTVL.

This clone was found once. The chain joins TRBV5-1 to TRBJ1-4, with a possible D match to TRBD1 (6 bases). The CDR3 has 15 residues. Per the germline V gene, CDR1 is SGHRS and CDR2 is YFSETQ. The V end was cut by 5 bases, the J end by 4 bases, with 15 bases between. In DNA form, the CDR3 reads TGCGCCAGCAGGTTGAGTGGGGGCGGTAATGAAAAACTGTTTTTT. Amino acid sequence: CASRLSGGGNEKLFF.

The rearrangement joins TRBV19 to TRBJ2-3; tentatively, D is TRBD2 (7 bases). Looked up from germline, CDR1 is LNHDA and CDR2 is SQIVND (reference sequence). Trimming took 6 bases from V and 10 from J, leaving 20 bases between them. This CDR3 comprises 14 residues. The DNA for the CDR3 is TGTGCCAGTAGCGGGGGGCCCTCAACCCTAGCGCAGTATTTT. Encoded protein: CASSGGPSTLAQYF.

This chain links TRBV12-3 or TRBV12-4 with TRBJ1-1; 10 bases are shared with TRBD1. The junction had 1 base not matched to a gene; V was cut back by 9 bases and J by 3 bases. The CDR3 is 12 residues long. This CDR3 is CASGQGDTEAFF. The CDR3 coding sequence is TGTGCCAGTGGACAGGGGGACACTGAAGCTTTCTTT.

This sequence joins TRBV11-1 and TRBJ1-1; no reliable D call. Trimming removed 3 bases from V and 5 bases from J, with 10 bases in between. The CDR3 consists of 13 residues. Germline CDR1 SGHAT, CDR2 FQDESV (reference sequence). The CDR3 is CASSFSVLTEAFF. CDR3 DNA sequence: TGTGCCAGCAGCTTTTCCGTCCTGACTGAAGCTTTCTTT.

The chain couples TRBV11-3 to TRBJ1-4; the D is unclear. Germline lookup yields CDR1 SGHNT and CDR2 YENEEA. CDR3 length: 13 amino acids. V shed 0 bases and J shed 7 bases, with 6 bases lying between them. CDR3 protein: CASSLDTGEKLFF. For the CDR3, the DNA is TGTGCCAGCAGCTTAGACACTGGTGAAAAACTGTTTTTT.

This clone was seen once. J is TRBJ2-1 and V is TRBV5-4; tentatively, D is TRBD1 (6 bases). The CDR3 is 16 amino acids. Trimming pared 5 bases from V and 7 bases from J, leaving 22 bases between. Germline V CDR1 and CDR2: SGHNT, YYREEE (reference sequence). CDR3 DNA: TGTGCCAGCAGATCCCTGGACAGACCTTTATGGAATGAGCAGTTCTTC. This gives the protein CASRSLDRPLWNEQFF.

This clone was counted a single time. This chain uses TRBV2 with TRBJ2-3, with D unclear. Germline V gene lookup returns CDR1 SNHLY and CDR2 FYNNEI. The CDR3 runs 14 residues. Trimming left V 0 bases short and J 2 bases short, with 6 bases between. The CDR3 DNA is TGTGCCAGCAGTGAAGCGCAGTACACAGATACGCAGTATTTT. Its protein product is CASSEAQYTDTQYF.

J is TRBJ1-6 and V is TRBV5-1; TRBD1 matches at 7 bases. Per germline, CDR1 SGHRS and CDR2 YFSETQ. The CDR3 covers 18 residues. Trimming removed 4 bases from V and 13 bases from J; junction bases left unmatched: 23. CDR3 in DNA: TGCGCCAGCAGCAACTCAGCCTCGGGACAGCGAAGAACGTTTCCCCTCCACTTT. This encodes CASSNSASGQRRTFPLHF.

V is TRBV27 and J is TRBJ2-1; 10 bases agree with TRBD2. With 3 bases clipped from V and 5 bases from J, the junction kept 4 bases outside the gene matches. The CDR3 sequence is 15 residues long. The germline V gene has CDR1 MNHEY and CDR2 SMNVEV (reference sequence). Here the CDR3 reads CASSFGSGGNNEQFF. As DNA, the CDR3 is TGTGCCAGCAGTTTTGGTAGCGGGGGGAACAATGAGCAGTTCTTC.

This clone occurred a few times. The rearrangement joins TRBV9 to TRBJ1-3, with D unclear. Per the germline V gene, CDR1 is SGDLS and CDR2 is YYNGEE. The CDR3 spans 16 residues. The V end was cut by 4 bases, the J end by 0 bases, with 14 bases between. CDR3: CASSSGVGFSGNTIYF. The CDR3 nucleotides read TGTGCCAGCAGCTCCGGGGTGGGCTTCTCTGGAAACACCATATATTTT.

The chain carries TRBV6-2 or TRBV6-3 and TRBJ1-5; TRBD1 aligns across 10 bases. The CDR3 consists of 16 residues. Unmatched junction bases numbered 9, after V lost 5 bases and J lost 5 bases. CDR1 MNHEY and CDR2 SVGEGT come from the germline V gene. CDR3 in amino acids: CASSTKRQGADQPQHF. DNA for the CDR3: TGTGCCAGCAGTACCAAACGACAGGGGGCGGATCAGCCCCAGCATTTT.

This rearrangement joins TRBV11-2 to TRBJ1-1; 9 bases line up with TRBD1. This CDR3 has 16 amino acids. The V gene's germline CDR1 is SGHAT and CDR2 FQNNGV. V lost 5 bases to trimming and J lost 0 bases; unmatched junction nucleotides: 7. The CDR3 loop is CASSTHRGPMNTEAFF. In DNA, the CDR3 is TGTGCCAGCAGCACCCACAGGGGGCCCATGAACACTGAAGCTTTCTTT.

The J gene is TRBJ1-2, the V gene TRBV5-1, with a tentative D call TRBD1 (5 bases). CDR3 length: 16 amino acids. Germline V gene lookup returns CDR1 SGHRS and CDR2 YFSETQ. Between the trimmed V and J ends, which lost 3 bases and 4 bases, there was a span of 19 bases. CDR3 sequence reads: CASSSGPSQVGYGYTF. DNA of the CDR3: TGCGCCAGCAGCTCCGGTCCGTCACAGGTTGGCTATGGCTACACCTTC.

This clone was picked up a small number of times. This chain joins TRBV30 and TRBJ1-2; maybe TRBD1 (6 bases). Germline loops: CDR1 GTSNPN, CDR2 SVGIG (reference sequence). The ends were cut back, 5 bases at V and 5 bases at J, with 15 bases in the middle. This CDR3 has 13 amino acids. The CDR3 spells CAWSLLQGYGYTF. The DNA for the CDR3 is TGTGCCTGGTCACTCCTGCAGGGGTATGGCTACACCTTC.

This sequence joins TRBV25-1 and TRBJ2-3; a possible D gene is TRBD2 (6 bases). CDR3 length equals 15 residues. The V gene's germline CDR1 is MGHDK and CDR2 SYGVNS. The V gene lost 2 bases and the J gene lost 2 bases, with 11 bases spanning the gap. CDR3 region: CASSEGGASTDTQYF. The CDR3 DNA follows: TGTGCCAGCAGTGAAGGCGGGGCCTCCACAGATACGCAGTATTTT.

The chain carries TRBV6-7 and TRBJ2-7; no reliable D call. TRBV6-7 is reported as an ORF; its role is uncertain. CDR3 length: 10 residues. The V end was cut by 7 bases, the J end by 3 bases, with 4 bases between. This CDR3 reads CASIRYEQYV. The CDR3 DNA sequence: TGTGCCAGCATCCGCTACGAGCAGTACGTC.

J is TRBJ2-5 and V is TRBV6-5; D remains unclear. This CDR3 has 14 amino acids. V was pared by 4 bases and J by 1 base, with 10 bases between. Germline-derived CDR1 and CDR2 are MNHEY and SVGAGI. The CDR3 sequence is CASSSNLVQETQYF. In DNA, the CDR3 is TGTGCCAGCAGTTCAAATTTAGTCCAAGAGACCCAGTACTTC.

This clone appeared a few times. The V gene is TRBV19, the J gene TRBJ1-5, with 7 bases that match TRBD1. The CDR3 loop spans 14 amino acids. From germline, CDR1 is LNHDA and CDR2 SQIVND (reference sequence). J gave up 4 bases and V 9 bases, and 9 bases lay outside the gene matches. The CDR3: CASRMGQTNQPQHF. The CDR3 region has the DNA TGTGCCAGCAGGATGGGACAGACTAATCAGCCCCAGCATTTT.

The chain links TRBV5-1 to TRBJ2-3, with a weak D call TRBD1 (6 bases). The CDR3 consists of 16 residues. V lost 1 base and J 3 bases, leaving 15 bases between the germline ends. Per the germline V gene, CDR1 is SGHRS and CDR2 is YFSETQ. CDR3 residues: CASSLRVDSPTDTQYF. In nucleotides, the CDR3 is TGCGCCAGCAGCTTGAGGGTGGACAGTCCTACAGATACGCAGTATTTT.

This chain connects TRBV3-1 (or the pseudogene TRBV3-2) to TRBJ1-4, with 7 bases identical to TRBD1. V was pared by 2 bases and J by 3 bases, with 0 bases of the junction left unmatched. This CDR3 is 14 amino acids long. CDR1 is LGHDT, CDR2 YNNKEL, per germline (reference sequence). In DNA, the CDR3 is TGTGCCAGCAGCCAACAGGGGGCTAATGAAAAACTGTTTTTT. Translating it yields CASSQQGANEKLFF.

The chain uses TRBV18 and TRBJ1-5; D is perhaps TRBD1 (5 bases). V lost 3 bases and J lost 7, with 13 bases in between. The CDR3 covers 14 residues. CDR1 is KGHSH and CDR2 is LQKENI in the germline V gene. In DNA form, the CDR3 reads TGTGCCAGCTCACCTGGCGGGGACCGGCAGCCCCAGCATTTT. This gives the protein CASSPGGDRQPQHF.

This chain connects TRBV6-2 or TRBV6-3 to TRBJ1-1; D unresolved. Germline V gene sequence: CDR1 MNHEY, CDR2 SVGEGT. V lost 1 base, J lost 2 bases, and 14 bases lay in between. This CDR3 comprises 16 residues. The CDR3 spells CASSYWRGRGNTEAFF. The DNA for the CDR3 is TGTGCCAGCAGTTACTGGCGGGGTCGCGGCAACACTGAAGCTTTCTTT.

This clone appeared a single time. The J gene is TRBJ1-2, the V gene TRBV28, with D tentatively TRBD1 (6 bases). This CDR3 is built from 13 residues. Germline V gives CDR1 MDHEN, CDR2 SYDVKM. The ends were cut back, 4 bases at V and 4 bases at J, with 10 bases in the middle. The CDR3 DNA sequence: TGTGCCAGCAGTTCTACAGGGATCTATGGCTACACCTTC. This encodes CASSSTGIYGYTF.